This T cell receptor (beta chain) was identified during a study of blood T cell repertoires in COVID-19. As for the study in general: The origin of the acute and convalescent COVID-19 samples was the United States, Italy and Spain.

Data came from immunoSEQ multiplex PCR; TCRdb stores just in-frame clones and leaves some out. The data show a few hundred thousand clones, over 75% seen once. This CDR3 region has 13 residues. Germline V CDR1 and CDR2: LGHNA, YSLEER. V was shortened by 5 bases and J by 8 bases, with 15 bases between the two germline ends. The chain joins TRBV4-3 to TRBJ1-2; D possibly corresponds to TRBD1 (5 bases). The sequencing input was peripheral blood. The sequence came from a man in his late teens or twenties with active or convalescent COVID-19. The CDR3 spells CASSAQGTYGYTF. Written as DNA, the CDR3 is TGCGCCAGCAGCGCCCAGGGAACTTACGGCTACACCTTC.